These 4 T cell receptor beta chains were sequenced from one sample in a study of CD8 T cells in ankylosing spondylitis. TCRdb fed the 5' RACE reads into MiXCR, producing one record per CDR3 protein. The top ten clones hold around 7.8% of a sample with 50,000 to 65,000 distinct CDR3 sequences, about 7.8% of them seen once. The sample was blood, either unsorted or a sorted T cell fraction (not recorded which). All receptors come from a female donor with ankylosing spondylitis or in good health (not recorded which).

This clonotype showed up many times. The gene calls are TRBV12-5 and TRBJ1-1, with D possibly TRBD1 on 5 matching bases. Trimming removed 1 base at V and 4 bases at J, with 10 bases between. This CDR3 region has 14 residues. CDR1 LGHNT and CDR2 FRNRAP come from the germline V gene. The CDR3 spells CASGLGGIGTEAFF. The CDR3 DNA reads TGTGCTAGTGGTTTGGGGGGGATCGGCACTGAAGCTTTCTTT.

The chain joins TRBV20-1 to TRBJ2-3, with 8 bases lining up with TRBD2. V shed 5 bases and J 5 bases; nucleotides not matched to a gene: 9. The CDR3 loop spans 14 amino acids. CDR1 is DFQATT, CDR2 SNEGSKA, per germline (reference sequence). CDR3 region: CSALGGAGGDTQYF. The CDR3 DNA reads TGCAGTGCTCTCGGGGGGGCCGGAGGAGATACGCAGTATTTT.

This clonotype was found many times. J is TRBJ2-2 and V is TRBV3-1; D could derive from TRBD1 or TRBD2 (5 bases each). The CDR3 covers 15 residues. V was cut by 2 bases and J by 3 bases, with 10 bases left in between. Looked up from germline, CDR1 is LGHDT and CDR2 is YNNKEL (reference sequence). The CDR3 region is CASSQSVGDTGELFF. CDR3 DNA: TGTGCCAGCAGCCAAAGTGTGGGGGACACCGGGGAGCTGTTTTTT.

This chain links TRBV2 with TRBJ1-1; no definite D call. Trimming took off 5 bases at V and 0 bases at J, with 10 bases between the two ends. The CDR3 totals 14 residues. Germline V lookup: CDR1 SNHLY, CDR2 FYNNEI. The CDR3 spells CASSTQRMNTEAFF. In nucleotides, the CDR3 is TGTGCCAGCAGTACGCAAAGAATGAACACTGAAGCTTTCTTT.